This TCR beta chain was sequenced in a study of T cells in localized non-small cell lung cancer. Some clones are missing from TCRdb's copy, which holds only in-frame ones; the method was immunoSEQ multiplex PCR. The data contain 35,000 or so clones, around nine tenths of them singletons. In regard to this clone: What it recognizes is unknown.

The V and J ends lost 6 bases and 2 bases, in that order; junction bases with no gene match: 4. CDR3 length equals 15 residues. CDR1 is MDHEN and CDR2 is SYDVKM in the germline V gene. Study results and caveats: Exceeding tumor, uninvolved adjacent lung had the highest T cell clonality. Heterogeneity within the tumor remains possible, as just one region underwent sequencing. Median detection of top 100 tumor clones in adjacent lung was 55 to 60 clones.

Sequencing used peripheral blood, obtained before any cancer treatment. The source is a woman aged 35 to 69 with stage I lung adenocarcinoma. The genes are TRBV28 and TRBJ2-3, with TRBD1 identical over 11 bases. CDR3 in amino acids: CASRRTGGVTDTQYF. The CDR3 DNA sequence: TGTGCCAGCAGAAGGACAGGGGGCGTCACAGATACGCAGTATTTT.